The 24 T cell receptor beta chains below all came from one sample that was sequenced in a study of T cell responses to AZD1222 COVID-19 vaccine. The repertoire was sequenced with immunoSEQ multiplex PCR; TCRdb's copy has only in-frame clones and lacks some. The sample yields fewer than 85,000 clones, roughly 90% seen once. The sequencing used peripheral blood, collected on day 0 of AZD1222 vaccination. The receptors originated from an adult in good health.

The CDR3 loop is CASSLAGTSGNEQFF. The CDR3 DNA reads as TGCGCCAGCAGCTTGGCCGGGACTAGCGGGAATGAGCAGTTCTTC. The V and J genes are TRBV5-1 and TRBJ2-1; 12 nucleotides agree with TRBD2. CDR3 size: 15 residues. V was pared by 0 bases and J by 7 bases, with 2 bases of the junction left unmatched. CDR1 is SGHRS, CDR2 YFSETQ, per germline. Based on the CDR3 plus reference TRBV5-1 and TRBJ2-1, the full variable domain is KAGVTQTPRYLIKTRGQQVTLSCSPISGHRSVSWYQQTPGQGLQFLFEYFSETQRNKGNFPGRFSGRQFSNSRSEMNVSTLELGDSALYLCASSLAGTSGNEQFFGPGTRLTVL.

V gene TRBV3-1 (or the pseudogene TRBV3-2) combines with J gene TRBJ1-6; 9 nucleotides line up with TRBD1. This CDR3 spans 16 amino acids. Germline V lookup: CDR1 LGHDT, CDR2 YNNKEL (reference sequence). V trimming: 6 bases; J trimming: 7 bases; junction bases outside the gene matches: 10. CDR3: CASSQPTGTGNSPLHF. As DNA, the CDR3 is TGTGCCAGCAGTCAGCCGACCGGGACAGGGAATTCACCCCTCCACTTT.

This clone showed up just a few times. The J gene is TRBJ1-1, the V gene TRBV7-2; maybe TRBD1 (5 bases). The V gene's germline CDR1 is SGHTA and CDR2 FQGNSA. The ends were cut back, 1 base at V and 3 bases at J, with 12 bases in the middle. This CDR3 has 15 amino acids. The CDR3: CASSLVSGADTEAFF. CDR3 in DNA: TGTGCCAGCAGCTTAGTCTCCGGGGCCGACACTGAAGCTTTCTTT.

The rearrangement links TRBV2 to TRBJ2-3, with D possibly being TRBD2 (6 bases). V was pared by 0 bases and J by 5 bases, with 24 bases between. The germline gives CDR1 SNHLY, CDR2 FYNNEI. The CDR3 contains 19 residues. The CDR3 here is CASSEARALGRGIIDTQYF. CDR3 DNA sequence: TGTGCCAGCAGTGAAGCGCGCGCCCTAGGGCGGGGTATTATAGATACGCAGTATTTT.

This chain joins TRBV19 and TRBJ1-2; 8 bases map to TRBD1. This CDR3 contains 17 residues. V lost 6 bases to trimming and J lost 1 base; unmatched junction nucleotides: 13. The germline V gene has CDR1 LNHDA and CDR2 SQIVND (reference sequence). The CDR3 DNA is TGTGCCAGTAGATCGGACAGGGACGGTCGTCTTAACTATGGCTACACCTTC. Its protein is CASRSDRDGRLNYGYTF.

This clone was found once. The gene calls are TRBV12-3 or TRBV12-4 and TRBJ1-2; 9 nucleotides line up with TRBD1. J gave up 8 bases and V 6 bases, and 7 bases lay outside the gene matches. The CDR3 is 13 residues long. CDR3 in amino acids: CASSIQGAGGYTF. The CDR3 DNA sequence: TGTGCCAGCAGCATACAGGGGGCCGGGGGCTACACCTTC.

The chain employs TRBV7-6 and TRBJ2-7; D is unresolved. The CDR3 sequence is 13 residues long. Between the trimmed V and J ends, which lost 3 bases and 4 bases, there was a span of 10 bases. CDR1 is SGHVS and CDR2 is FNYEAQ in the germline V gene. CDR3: CASSLWEEYEQYF. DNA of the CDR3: TGTGCCAGCAGCTTGTGGGAAGAATACGAGCAGTACTTC.

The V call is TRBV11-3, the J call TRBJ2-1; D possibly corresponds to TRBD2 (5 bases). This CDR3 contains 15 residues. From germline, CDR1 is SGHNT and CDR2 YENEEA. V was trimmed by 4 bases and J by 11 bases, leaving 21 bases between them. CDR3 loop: CASSWLGEPNDKQFF. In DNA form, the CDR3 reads TGTGCCAGCAGCTGGCTCGGGGAACCAAATGATAAGCAGTTCTTC.

CDR3: CASRTTGNTEAFF. CDR3 DNA: TGTGCCAGCAGAACGACCGGGAACACTGAAGCTTTCTTT. This sequence joins TRBV12-3 or TRBV12-4 and TRBJ1-1; D unclear. The CDR3 has 13 amino acids. V was pared by 6 bases and J by 1 base, with 9 bases between.

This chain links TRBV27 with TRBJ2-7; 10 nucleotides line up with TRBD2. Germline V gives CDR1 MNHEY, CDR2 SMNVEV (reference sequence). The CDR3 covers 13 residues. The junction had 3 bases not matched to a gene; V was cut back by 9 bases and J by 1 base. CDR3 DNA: TGTGCCAGTCAACTAGCGGGATCCTACGAGCAGTACTTC. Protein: CASQLAGSYEQYF.

The CDR3, as DNA: TGTGCCATCAGTCCTTCCAACACTGAAGCTTTCTTT. Translated, it gives CAISPSNTEAFF. This chain connects TRBV10-3 to TRBJ1-1; D uncertain. Trimming took off 5 bases at V and 2 bases at J, with 6 bases between the two ends. This CDR3 has 12 residues. The germline V gene has CDR1 ENHRY and CDR2 SYGVKD.

CDR3: CASSVGTGSTQPQHF. The CDR3 DNA sequence: TGTGCCAGCAGCGTAGGGACAGGGAGTACTCAGCCCCAGCATTTT. The chain uses TRBV9 and TRBJ1-5; 8 positions agree with TRBD1. The germline V gene encodes CDR1 SGDLS and CDR2 YYNGEE. V was clipped by 0 bases and J by 6 bases; unmatched bases: 5. The CDR3 loop spans 15 amino acids.

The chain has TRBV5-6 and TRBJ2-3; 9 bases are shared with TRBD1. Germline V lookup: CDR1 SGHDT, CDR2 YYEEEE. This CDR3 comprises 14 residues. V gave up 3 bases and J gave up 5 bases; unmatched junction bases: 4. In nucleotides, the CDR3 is TGTGCCAGCAGCTCGGACAGGGGAAGAGATACGCAGTATTTT. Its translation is CASSSDRGRDTQYF.

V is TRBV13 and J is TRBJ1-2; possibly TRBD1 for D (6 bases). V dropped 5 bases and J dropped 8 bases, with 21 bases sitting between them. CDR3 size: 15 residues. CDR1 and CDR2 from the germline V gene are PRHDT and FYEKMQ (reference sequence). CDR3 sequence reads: CASSQPVGALLGYTF. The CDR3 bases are TGTGCCAGCAGCCAACCAGTGGGGGCCCTATTAGGCTACACCTTC.

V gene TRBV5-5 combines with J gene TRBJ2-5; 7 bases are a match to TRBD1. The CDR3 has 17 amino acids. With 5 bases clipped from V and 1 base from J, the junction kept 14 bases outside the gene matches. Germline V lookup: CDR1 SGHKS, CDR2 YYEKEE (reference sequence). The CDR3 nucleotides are TGTGCCAGCAGGCCGACTCCGGGACAGCGATTCCAAGAGACCCAGTACTTC. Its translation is CASRPTPGQRFQETQYF.

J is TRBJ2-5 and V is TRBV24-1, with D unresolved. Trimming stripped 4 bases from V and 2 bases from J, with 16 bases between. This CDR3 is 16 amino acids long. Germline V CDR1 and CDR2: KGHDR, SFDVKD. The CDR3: CATSDPGPQGQETQYF. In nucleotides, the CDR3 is TGTGCCACCAGTGACCCGGGCCCTCAAGGGCAAGAGACCCAGTACTTC.

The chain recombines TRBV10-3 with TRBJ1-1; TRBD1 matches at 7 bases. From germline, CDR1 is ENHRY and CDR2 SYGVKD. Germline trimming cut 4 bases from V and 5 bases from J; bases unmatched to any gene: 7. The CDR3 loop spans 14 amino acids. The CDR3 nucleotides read TGTGCCATCAGTGGTGTGGCAGGGGGTACTGAAGCTTTCTTT. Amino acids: CAISGVAGGTEAFF.

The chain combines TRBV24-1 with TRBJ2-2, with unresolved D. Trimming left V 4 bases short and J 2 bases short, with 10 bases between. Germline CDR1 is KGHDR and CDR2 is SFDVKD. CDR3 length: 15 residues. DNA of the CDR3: TGTGCCACCAGTGAGGCAGGATTAAACACCGGGGAGCTGTTTTTT. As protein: CATSEAGLNTGELFF.

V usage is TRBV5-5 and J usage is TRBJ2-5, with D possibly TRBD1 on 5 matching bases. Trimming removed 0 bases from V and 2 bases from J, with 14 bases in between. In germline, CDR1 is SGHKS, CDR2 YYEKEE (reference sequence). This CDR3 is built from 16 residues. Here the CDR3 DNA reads TGTGCCAGCAGCTTGGGCCTTGGGTACAGGCAAGAGACCCAGTACTTC. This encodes CASSLGLGYRQETQYF.

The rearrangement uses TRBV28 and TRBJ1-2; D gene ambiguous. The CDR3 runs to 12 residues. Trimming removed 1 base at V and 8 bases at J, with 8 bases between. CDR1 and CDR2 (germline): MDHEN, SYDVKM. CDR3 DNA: TGTGCCAGCAGTTTATCCACGGTAGGCTACACCTTC. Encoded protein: CASSLSTVGYTF.

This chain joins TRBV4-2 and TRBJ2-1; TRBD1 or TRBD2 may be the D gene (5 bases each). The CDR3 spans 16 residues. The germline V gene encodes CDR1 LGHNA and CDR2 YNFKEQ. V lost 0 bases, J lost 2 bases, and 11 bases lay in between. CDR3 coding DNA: TGTGCCAGCAGCCAAGAGGGGACGATAACCTACAATGAGCAGTTCTTC. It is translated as CASSQEGTITYNEQFF.

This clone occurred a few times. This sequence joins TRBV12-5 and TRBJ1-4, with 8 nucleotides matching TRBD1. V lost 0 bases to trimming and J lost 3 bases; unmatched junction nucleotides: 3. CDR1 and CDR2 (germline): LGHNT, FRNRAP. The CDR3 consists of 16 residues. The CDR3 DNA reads TGTGCTAGTGGTTTGGTACGGACAGGGCCTAATGAAAAACTGTTTTTT. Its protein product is CASGLVRTGPNEKLFF. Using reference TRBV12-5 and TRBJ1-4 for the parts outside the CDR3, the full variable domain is DARVTQTPRHKVTEMGQEVTMRCQPILGHNTVFWYRQTMMQGLELLAYFRNRAPLDDSGMPKDRFSAEMPDATLATLKIQPSEPRDSAVYFCASGLVRTGPNEKLFFGSGTQLSVL.

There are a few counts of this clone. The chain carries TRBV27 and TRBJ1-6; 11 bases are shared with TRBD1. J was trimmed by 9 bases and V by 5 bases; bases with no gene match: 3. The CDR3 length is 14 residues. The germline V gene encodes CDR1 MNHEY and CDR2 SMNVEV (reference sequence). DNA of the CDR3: TGTGCCAGCAGTGGGACAGGGGGAATTTCACCCCTCCACTTT. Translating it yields CASSGTGGISPLHF.

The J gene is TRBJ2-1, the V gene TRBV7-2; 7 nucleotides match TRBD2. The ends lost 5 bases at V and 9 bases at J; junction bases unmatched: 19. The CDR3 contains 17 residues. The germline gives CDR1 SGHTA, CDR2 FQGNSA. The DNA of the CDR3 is TGTGCCAGCAGCCCCACGCTCGTGGGAGCTGGGGGGGGTGAGCAGTTCTTC. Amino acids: CASSPTLVGAGGGEQFF.